These 23 T cell receptor beta chains were sequenced from one sample in a study of blood T cell repertoires in COVID-19. Profiling relied on immunoSEQ multiplex PCR, and the TCRdb table lists in-frame clones only, not all of them. The sample has fewer than 65,000 clones; around 91% are singletons. Sequencing input: peripheral blood. Every receptor here comes from an older woman with COVID-19, enrolled during active disease.

In DNA form, the CDR3 reads TGCAGTGCTCTTACAGGGGATGAAGCTTTCTTT. It yields the protein CSALTGDEAFF. V usage is TRBV20-1 and J usage is TRBJ1-1, with 7 bases fitting TRBD1. This CDR3 is built from 11 residues. V shed 5 bases and J 7 bases; nucleotides not matched to a gene: 4. From germline, CDR1 is DFQATT and CDR2 SNEGSKA (reference sequence).

This clone was observed a few times. This rearrangement joins TRBV10-1 to TRBJ1-1; no firm D call. The V and J ends lost 7 bases and 6 bases respectively, with 12 bases between them. From germline, CDR1 is WNHNN and CDR2 SYGVQD (reference sequence). The CDR3 sequence is 12 residues long. The CDR3 DNA follows: TGCGCCAGCATCATAAAGCCGTCTGAAGCTTTCTTT. It encodes CASIIKPSEAFF.

V usage is TRBV5-4 and J usage is TRBJ2-2, with TRBD2 matching 11 bases. Losses at the gene ends were 4 bases for V and 4 bases for J; bases not matched to a gene: 6. Germline loops: CDR1 SGHNT, CDR2 YYREEE (reference sequence). This CDR3 spans 16 amino acids. CDR3 region: CASSKLAGEVTGELFF. The CDR3 DNA reads TGTGCCAGCAGCAAACTAGCGGGAGAAGTCACCGGGGAGCTGTTTTTT.

This chain uses TRBV24-1 with TRBJ1-5, with TRBD1 matching 9 bases. Looked up from germline, CDR1 is KGHDR and CDR2 is SFDVKD. This CDR3 has 15 residues. J lost 4 bases, V lost 4 bases, and 4 bases had no gene match. The CDR3 coding sequence is TGTGCCACCAGTGAACCCGGGACAGGGAATCAGCCCCAGCATTTT. Protein sequence: CATSEPGTGNQPQHF.

The rearrangement links TRBV18 to TRBJ1-5; TRBD1 aligns across 7 bases. V gave up 6 bases and J gave up 5 bases; unmatched junction bases: 7. This CDR3 has 14 residues. Germline lookup yields CDR1 KGHSH and CDR2 LQKENI. CDR3 bases: TGTGCCAGCTCCCGACAGGGTGGCTATCAGCCCCAGCATTTT. Amino acid sequence: CASSRQGGYQPQHF.

V usage is TRBV6-2 or TRBV6-3 and J usage is TRBJ2-6, with D perhaps TRBD1 (6 bases). Germline assignment: CDR1 MNHEY and CDR2 SVGEGT. V shed 0 bases and J shed 2 bases, with 17 bases lying between them. The CDR3 totals 19 residues. CDR3 bases: TGTGCCAGCAGTTACTCGATAACGTCGACAGGAACTGGGGCCAACGTCCTGACTTTC. It translates to CASSYSITSTGTGANVLTF.

This clone rates as medium-sized. The rearrangement links TRBV27 to TRBJ2-3; 13 bases align to TRBD2. The germline V gene encodes CDR1 MNHEY and CDR2 SMNVEV (reference sequence). After removal of 5 bases from V and 2 bases from J, the junction contained 4 bases not matched to a gene. CDR3 length equals 16 residues. CDR3 sequence: CASSQGLAGNTDTQYF. For the CDR3, the DNA is TGTGCCAGCAGTCAGGGACTAGCGGGGAACACAGATACGCAGTATTTT.

A few counts support this clone. The CDR3 here is CASSVGLADEQFF. CDR3 in DNA: TGTGCCAGCAGCGTAGGTCTAGCTGATGAGCAGTTCTTC. This chain connects TRBV9 to TRBJ2-1; a weak D match, TRBD2 (5 bases). The CDR3 covers 13 residues. CDR1 is SGDLS, CDR2 YYNGEE, per germline. Trimming cost V 0 bases and J 8 bases, with 9 bases left between them.

The chain joins TRBV11-2 to TRBJ2-7, with 7 bases matching TRBD2. The CDR3 is 16 amino acids. Losses at the gene ends were 3 bases for V and 0 bases for J; bases not matched to a gene: 8. CDR1 is SGHAT and CDR2 is FQNNGV in the germline V gene. The CDR3 here is CASSLGGDPTSYEQYF. CDR3 coding DNA: TGTGCCAGCAGCTTGGGAGGGGACCCCACCTCCTACGAGCAGTACTTC.

V and J are TRBV19 and TRBJ1-2; possible D gene TRBD1, 5 bases. Trimming removed 5 bases from V and 7 bases from J, with 8 bases in between. The CDR3 length is 11 residues. In germline, CDR1 is LNHDA, CDR2 SQIVND (reference sequence). The CDR3 is CASSWTSGYTF. CDR3 DNA: TGTGCCAGTAGTTGGACAAGTGGCTACACCTTC.

The chain carries TRBV5-6 and TRBJ1-1; TRBD1 matches 10 bases. Germline CDR1 SGHDT, CDR2 YYEEEE. This CDR3 region has 14 residues. The J segment lost 4 bases and the V segment lost 5 bases, leaving 5 bases of the junction unmatched. CDR3 DNA sequence: TGTGCCAGCAGAAGGACAGGGGGAAGCACTGAAGCTTTCTTT. Translation gives CASRRTGGSTEAFF.

The chain recombines TRBV24-1 with TRBJ2-5, with a possible D match to TRBD1 (6 bases). The germline V gene has CDR1 KGHDR and CDR2 SFDVKD. The CDR3 totals 15 residues. V was pared by 3 bases and J by 5 bases, with 15 bases between. The CDR3 here is CATSDTLQGGETQYF. CDR3 nucleotides: TGTGCCACCAGTGATACTTTACAGGGCGGCGAGACCCAGTACTTC.

The rearrangement links TRBV7-8 to TRBJ1-1, with no clear D. The V end was cut by 0 bases, the J end by 6 bases, with 14 bases between. Germline values: CDR1 SGHVS, CDR2 FQNEAQ. CDR3 length: 15 residues. The CDR3 region is CASSLALVAGAEAFF. DNA of the CDR3: TGTGCCAGCAGCTTAGCGTTGGTGGCTGGAGCTGAAGCTTTCTTT.

CDR3 region: CASSGQTDGYQPQHF. The CDR3 DNA reads TGTGCCAGTAGTGGTCAGACAGACGGATATCAGCCCCAGCATTTT. This chain links TRBV19 with TRBJ1-5, with D possibly TRBD1 on 5 matching bases. V was cut by 5 bases and J by 5 bases, with 16 bases left in between. CDR1 is LNHDA, CDR2 SQIVND, per germline (reference sequence). This CDR3 has 15 residues.

This clone was seen more than once but under ten times. The chain joins TRBV6-2 or TRBV6-3 to TRBJ2-7; the match to TRBD2 covers 10 bases. Germline values: CDR1 MNHEY, CDR2 SVGEGT. Losses at the gene ends were 2 bases for V and 3 bases for J; bases not matched to a gene: 7. The CDR3 is 16 residues long. CDR3 nucleotide sequence: TGTGCCAGCAGTTACGCACTTCTAGCGGGAGTCTACGAGCAGTACTTC. Translated, it gives CASSYALLAGVYEQYF.

The chain is built from TRBV5-1 and TRBJ1-6; D may be TRBD1 (6 bases). The length of the CDR3 is 15 residues. Germline V gives CDR1 SGHRS, CDR2 YFSETQ. V was clipped by 1 base and J by 4 bases, with 9 bases between them. The CDR3 region is CASSLLTGYNSPLHF. CDR3 DNA sequence: TGCGCCAGCAGCTTGCTTACAGGGTATAATTCACCCCTCCACTTT.

This rearrangement joins TRBV6-5 to TRBJ2-1; maybe TRBD1 (5 bases). The CDR3 is 14 amino acids. Trimming left V 9 bases short and J 7 bases short, with 19 bases between. Germline V gene lookup returns CDR1 MNHEY and CDR2 SVGAGI. CDR3 amino acids: CASTRQGILNEQFF. DNA of the CDR3: TGTGCCAGTACAAGGCAGGGCATATTGAATGAGCAGTTCTTC.

The CDR3 nucleotides are TGTGCCAGCAGTTCGACGGGACTAGCGGGAGTTCTTGAGCAGTTCTTC. This gives the protein CASSSTGLAGVLEQFF. V is TRBV27 and J is TRBJ2-1; 14 bases are shared with TRBD2. This CDR3 spans 16 amino acids. From germline, CDR1 is MNHEY and CDR2 SMNVEV (reference sequence). After removal of 4 bases from V and 9 bases from J, the junction contained 8 bases not matched to a gene.

The rearrangement links TRBV20-1 to TRBJ1-3; D unresolved. The V gene lost 5 bases and the J gene lost 0 bases, with 14 bases spanning the gap. There are 15 residues in the CDR3. From germline, CDR1 is DFQATT and CDR2 SNEGSKA (reference sequence). CDR3 sequence: CSAGGLSRSGNTIYF. CDR3 nucleotide sequence: TGCAGTGCTGGTGGACTGTCACGCTCTGGAAACACCATATATTTT.

This sequence joins TRBV7-3 and TRBJ2-3; D unclear. Germline V gives CDR1 SGHTA, CDR2 FQGTGA. CDR3 length: 13 amino acids. The V end lost 5 bases, the J end lost 6 bases, and 12 bases lay between the germline ends. The CDR3 loop reads CASSRFAGDTQYF. The CDR3 DNA reads TGTGCCAGCAGCCGCTTCGCCGGGGATACGCAGTATTTT.

This rearrangement joins TRBV28 to TRBJ2-2; D possibly corresponds to TRBD2 (6 bases). This CDR3 is 15 amino acids long. V was clipped by 2 bases and J by 5 bases, with 12 bases between them. The germline V gene has CDR1 MDHEN and CDR2 SYDVKM. The CDR3 region is CASSLIGEVTGELFF. The CDR3 bases are TGTGCCAGCAGTTTAATAGGGGAGGTTACCGGGGAGCTGTTTTTT.

The chain combines TRBV7-2 with TRBJ2-7, with 15 bases that match TRBD2. Per the germline V gene, CDR1 is SGHTA and CDR2 is FQGNSA. V lost 5 bases to trimming and J lost 4 bases; unmatched junction nucleotides: 6. This CDR3 is built from 16 residues. CDR3 bases: TGTGCCAGCAGCGTAGGACTAGCGGGAGGGCCGTACGAGCAGTACTTC. Residues: CASSVGLAGGPYEQYF.

The chain recombines TRBV12-3 or TRBV12-4 with TRBJ1-2; D is unclear. The CDR3 totals 13 residues. V shed 3 bases and J shed 2 bases, with 7 bases lying between them. Here the CDR3 reads CASSFTVNYGYTF. The CDR3 coding sequence is TGTGCCAGCAGTTTTACGGTCAACTATGGCTACACCTTC.